This entry lists 25 T cell receptor beta chains sequenced from one sample in a study of identical twins' blood T cells. MiXCR, applied by TCRdb to the 5' RACE reads, yields one record per CDR3 protein. The sample consists of 400,000 or so distinct CDR3 sequences, about 28% of them appearing once. The sample consisted of PBMCs. The receptors come from a woman aged 18-55 years in good health.

This clonotype was observed a few times. The chain recombines TRBV14 with TRBJ2-7; D is possibly TRBD1 (5 bases). This CDR3 is 17 amino acids long. From germline, CDR1 is SGHDN and CDR2 FVKESK. V shed 2 bases and J shed 0 bases, with 17 bases lying between them. The CDR3 nucleotides read TGTGCCAGCAGCCAATTAACTGGGGCCCTATCCTCCTACGAGCAGTACTTC. Amino acids: CASSQLTGALSSYEQYF. Full variable domain (outside the CDR3, taken from reference TRBV14 and TRBJ2-7): EAGVTQFPSHSVIEKGQTVTLRCDPISGHDNLYWYRRVMGKEIKFLLHFVKESKQDESGMPNNRFLAERTGGTYSTLKVQPAELEDSGVYFCASSQLTGALSSYEQYFGPGTRLTVT.

Only a few counts were recorded for this clonotype. This chain connects TRBV7-9 to TRBJ1-1; D may be TRBD1 (6 bases). The CDR3 covers 14 residues. Germline V gene data show CDR1 as SEHNR and CDR2 as FQNEAQ (reference sequence). Trimming cost V 2 bases and J 4 bases, with 11 bases left between them. For the CDR3, the DNA is TGTGCCAGCAGCTTACCGGGGGCGGGCACTGAAGCTTTCTTT. Its protein is CASSLPGAGTEAFF.

Of note for this clonotype: As the CDR3 is not closed by the conserved phenylalanine or tryptophan, this likely results from a read error. The chain recombines TRBV18 with TRBJ1-2; D call uncertain. The germline CDR1 and CDR2 sequences are KGHSH and LQKENI. The V end was cut by 4 bases, the J end by 4 bases, with 10 bases between. There are 13 residues in the CDR3. DNA for the CDR3: TGTGCCAGCTCACTAAACGGGGTCTATGGCTACACCTCC. Its protein is CASSLNGVYGYTS.

The gene calls are TRBV12-3 or TRBV12-4 and TRBJ1-1, with a tentative D call TRBD1 (6 bases). V shed 7 bases and J shed 1 base, with 19 bases lying between them. The CDR3 is 16 amino acids. The CDR3 region has the DNA TGTGCCAGCACCGGAACGGCGGCAGGGGCGAACACTGAAGCTTTCTTT. As protein: CASTGTAAGANTEAFF.

For the CDR3, the DNA is TGCGCCAGCAGCTTGGTCTACGATCGGGCTGTGACTGAAGCTTTCTTT. Translated, it gives CASSLVYDRAVTEAFF. V gene TRBV5-1 combines with J gene TRBJ1-1; D call uncertain. Trimming pared 0 bases from V and 5 bases from J, leaving 17 bases between. The CDR3 is made up of 16 amino acids. Germline V CDR1 and CDR2: SGHRS, YFSETQ.

The chain uses TRBV11-2 and TRBJ2-2; D is uncertain. Trimming shortened V by 5 bases and J by 4 bases, and 8 bases separated the two germline ends. This CDR3 has 13 residues. CDR1 is SGHAT, CDR2 FQNNGV, per germline. CDR3 in amino acids: CASSLWVTGELFF. Written as DNA, the CDR3 is TGTGCCAGCAGCCTTTGGGTCACCGGGGAGCTGTTTTTT. Full variable domain (remainder filled in from reference TRBV11-2 and TRBJ2-2): EAGVAQSPRYKIIEKRQSVAFWCNPISGHATLYWYQQILGQGPKLLIQFQNNGVVDDSQLPKDRFSAERLKGVDSTLKIQPAKLEDSAVYLCASSLWVTGELFFGEGSRLTVL.

This clonotype has only a few counts. As DNA, the CDR3 is TGTGCCAGCAGCCAAGAGGGGGGCGGAAACACCATATATTTT. Its protein product is CASSQEGGGNTIYF. The chain employs TRBV3-1 and TRBJ1-3; a possible D gene is TRBD1 (6 bases). V lost 0 bases and J 4 bases, leaving 7 bases between the germline ends. Germline V gives CDR1 LGHDT, CDR2 YNNKEL (reference sequence). This CDR3 spans 14 amino acids. The whole variable domain, remainder taken from reference TRBV3-1 and TRBJ1-3, is DTAVSQTPKYLVTQMGNDKSIKCEQNLGHDTMYWYKQDSKKFLKIMFSYNNKELIINETVPNRFSPKSPDKAHLNLHINSLELGDSAVYFCASSQEGGGNTIYFGEGSWLTVV.

This clonotype has more than one count but fewer than ten. The chain is built from TRBV7-2 and TRBJ2-3, with unresolved D. The CDR3 consists of 13 residues. Germline CDR1 reads SGHTA; CDR2 reads FQGNSA. Between the trimmed V and J ends, which lost 4 bases and 8 bases, there was a span of 13 bases. The CDR3, as DNA: TGTGCCAGCAGCTCGGACCGGCCCTCTACGCAGTATTTT. Its translation: CASSSDRPSTQYF.

The table lists this clonotype with many counts. The chain joins TRBV20-1 to TRBJ1-1; the match to TRBD1 covers 9 bases. Germline-derived CDR1 and CDR2 are DFQATT and SNEGSKA (reference sequence). J was trimmed by 8 bases and V by 5 bases; bases with no gene match: 3. The CDR3 covers 11 residues. CDR3: CSAPGTGEAFF. In DNA form, the CDR3 reads TGCAGTGCTCCCGGGACAGGGGAAGCTTTCTTT.

The rearrangement joins TRBV7-9 to TRBJ2-3; 9 nucleotides line up with TRBD2. The CDR3 contains 14 residues. Germline CDR1 is SEHNR and CDR2 is FQNEAQ (reference sequence). J lost 4 bases, V lost 5 bases, and 4 bases had no gene match. This chain's CDR3 is CASSQRLAADTQYF. In DNA form, the CDR3 reads TGTGCCAGCAGCCAGAGACTAGCGGCAGATACGCAGTATTTT.

This clonotype turned up a few times. The V and J genes are TRBV20-1 and TRBJ1-5; maybe TRBD1 (5 bases). Germline V lookup: CDR1 DFQATT, CDR2 SNEGSKA (reference sequence). The CDR3 contains 14 residues. Trimming left V 6 bases short and J 2 bases short, with 14 bases between. The CDR3 DNA reads as TGCAGTGCCGCGGAGGGGTCCGGCAATCAGCCCCAGCATTTT. Its translation is CSAAEGSGNQPQHF.

The J gene is TRBJ2-1, the V gene TRBV12-3 or TRBV12-4; TRBD1 or TRBD2 may be the D gene (5 bases each). This CDR3 contains 15 residues. V was shortened by 8 bases and J by 5 bases, with 19 bases between the two germline ends. The CDR3 sequence is CASLRGPGTHNEQFF. CDR3 in DNA: TGTGCCAGCCTGAGAGGGCCGGGGACGCACAATGAGCAGTTCTTC.

In this sample, this clonotype turned up a few times. V gene TRBV5-1 combines with J gene TRBJ2-2; the D is unclear. The CDR3 sequence is 15 residues long. Looked up from germline, CDR1 is SGHRS and CDR2 is YFSETQ. Trimming shortened V by 5 bases and J by 6 bases, and 17 bases separated the two germline ends. DNA of the CDR3: TGCGCCAGCAGGGAGACTGAACTCCCCCCCGGGGAGCTGTTTTTT. Its protein is CASRETELPPGELFF. Supplemented by reference TRBV5-1 and TRBJ2-2, the full variable domain reads KAGVTQTPRYLIKTRGQQVTLSCSPISGHRSVSWYQQTPGQGLQFLFEYFSETQRNKGNFPGRFSGRQFSNSRSEMNVSTLELGDSALYLCASRETELPPGELFFGEGSRLTVL.

The rearrangement joins TRBV2 to TRBJ1-1; the match to TRBD1 covers 7 bases. The J segment lost 4 bases and the V segment lost 6 bases, leaving 8 bases of the junction unmatched. CDR1 SNHLY and CDR2 FYNNEI come from the germline V gene. This CDR3 comprises 14 residues. The CDR3 loop is CASREGQCGTEAFF. The CDR3 DNA is TGTGCCAGCAGGGAGGGACAGTGTGGCACTGAAGCTTTCTTT.

The V call is TRBV2, the J call TRBJ1-2, with no clear D. The CDR3 runs 13 residues. In germline, CDR1 is SNHLY, CDR2 FYNNEI. V was trimmed by 8 bases and J by 3 bases, leaving 13 bases between them. The CDR3 nucleotides are TGTGCCAGCCGGGCTGGAAGGGACTATGGCTACACCTTC. Its protein is CASRAGRDYGYTF.

This clonotype was detected ten times or more. This chain uses TRBV20-1 with TRBJ1-4; D gene unclear. Trimming took 0 bases from V and 14 from J, leaving 19 bases between them. Germline V gives CDR1 DFQATT, CDR2 SNEGSKA (reference sequence). The CDR3 extends over 14 amino acids. CDR3 coding DNA: TGCAGTGCTAGAGATCTTAGGACCTCCAAATATCTGTTTTTT. Encoded protein: CSARDLRTSKYLFF.

This clonotype was seen repeatedly, ten times or more. The rearrangement joins TRBV2 to TRBJ2-4; TRBD1 matches at 7 bases. This CDR3 spans 16 amino acids. Unmatched junction bases numbered 7, after V lost 5 bases and J lost 0 bases. The germline V gene encodes CDR1 SNHLY and CDR2 FYNNEI. The CDR3 nucleotides are TGTGCCAGCAGTCTACAGGGGCGACTAGCCAAAAACATTCAGTACTTC. Amino acids: CASSLQGRLAKNIQYF.

This clonotype showed up just a few times. CDR3 coding DNA: TGCAGTGCTACCAGCCGGGACAGGGGGTTCTCCTACGAGCAGTACTTC. This gives the protein CSATSRDRGFSYEQYF. J is TRBJ2-7 and V is TRBV20-1; 11 bases agree with TRBD1. This CDR3 comprises 16 residues. Germline V gives CDR1 DFQATT, CDR2 SNEGSKA (reference sequence). V was pared by 4 bases and J by 0 bases, with 8 bases of the junction left unmatched.

A few counts support this clonotype. The rearrangement links TRBV29-1 to TRBJ1-2; 8 bases match TRBD1. The CDR3 is made up of 12 amino acids. V lost 7 bases, J lost 6 bases, and 7 bases stayed unmatched. Germline V gene data show CDR1 as SQVTM and CDR2 as ANQGSEA. The CDR3 protein is CSALGQGNGYTF. CDR3 nucleotide sequence: TGCAGCGCCCTTGGACAGGGCAATGGCTACACCTTC.

The chain employs TRBV28 and TRBJ1-2; D unresolved. Germline CDR1 is MDHEN and CDR2 is SYDVKM. Trimming took off 1 base at V and 4 bases at J, with 16 bases between the two ends. This CDR3 spans 16 amino acids. The CDR3 sequence is CASSLLDLGGSYGYTF. The CDR3 DNA reads as TGTGCCAGCAGTTTATTGGACCTCGGCGGGAGCTATGGCTACACCTTC.

This clonotype was seen a few times. The chain recombines TRBV5-1 with TRBJ1-1; D gene ambiguous. This CDR3 comprises 14 residues. CDR1 and CDR2 from the germline V gene are SGHRS and YFSETQ. The V end was cut by 0 bases, the J end by 6 bases, with 12 bases between. CDR3 loop: CASSLGNQPSEAFF. CDR3 DNA sequence: TGCGCCAGCAGCTTGGGAAACCAACCTTCTGAAGCTTTCTTT.

This clonotype has a count of ten or more. The chain links TRBV20-1 to TRBJ1-3; D possibly corresponds to TRBD1 (6 bases). V was cut by 6 bases and J by 2 bases, with 11 bases left in between. The germline V gene has CDR1 DFQATT and CDR2 SNEGSKA (reference sequence). CDR3 length equals 13 residues. CDR3: CSAKQGPGNTIYF. The DNA of the CDR3 is TGCAGTGCCAAACAGGGTCCTGGAAACACCATATATTTT.

This clonotype came up a few times. The CDR3 here is CASREGGFLGYEQYF. Here the CDR3 DNA reads TGTGCCAGCAGAGAGGGGGGGTTTCTGGGCTACGAGCAGTACTTC. V and J are TRBV28 and TRBJ2-7; D is perhaps TRBD2 (7 bases). V lost 6 bases, J lost 3 bases, and 18 bases lay in between. The CDR3 has 15 amino acids. Germline CDR1 is MDHEN and CDR2 is SYDVKM.

This clonotype appeared a few times. The rearrangement joins TRBV11-2 to TRBJ1-1, with a possible D match to TRBD1 (6 bases). CDR3 length equals 14 residues. Germline V gene lookup returns CDR1 SGHAT and CDR2 FQNNGV. V lost 2 bases, J lost 5 bases, and 12 bases lay in between. CDR3 loop: CASSLRQAVTEAFF. In DNA form, the CDR3 reads TGTGCCAGCAGCTTACGACAGGCGGTTACTGAAGCTTTCTTT. Drawing the rest from reference TRBV11-2 and TRBJ1-1, the complete variable domain is EAGVAQSPRYKIIEKRQSVAFWCNPISGHATLYWYQQILGQGPKLLIQFQNNGVVDDSQLPKDRFSAERLKGVDSTLKIQPAKLEDSAVYLCASSLRQAVTEAFFGQGTRLTVV.

This clonotype was picked up a small number of times. The chain carries TRBV5-6 and TRBJ2-1; D is undetermined. Trimming left V 3 bases short and J 7 bases short, with 8 bases between. The CDR3 contains 12 residues. CDR1 and CDR2 (germline): SGHDT, YYEEEE. The CDR3 DNA is TGTGCCAGCAGCTCTCGCTGGAATGAGCAGTTCTTC. It translates to CASSSRWNEQFF.